The clone carrying this TCR beta chain was counted at least ten times. What it binds is unknown. This sample was included in a study of T cell repertoires in cytomegalovirus infection. Each CDR3 protein is one row after TCRdb ran MiXCR on the reads. The sample consists of over 100,000 distinct CDR3 sequences, around 10% of them appearing once. Notes on the study in general: CMV-specific HLA-C-restricted TCR beta clonotypes dominated the ex vivo response.

The source of this sequence is a human donor in good health (CMV status not recorded). Some clones in this sample may be carry-over from other donors' samples. The sample was PBMCs, sequenced either directly or after in vitro stimulation (not recorded which).

The CDR3 reads CASSRGGASNQPQHF. CDR3 nucleotide sequence: TGTGCCAGCAGCCGCGGGGGGGCAAGCAATCAGCCCCAGCATTTT. The rearrangement links TRBV7-8 to TRBJ1-5; tentative D call: TRBD1 (6 bases). Germline V CDR1 and CDR2: SGHVS, FQNEAQ. The CDR3 covers 15 residues. V was shortened by 5 bases and J by 1 base, with 12 bases between the two germline ends.